The 30 T cell receptor beta chains below come from one sample, sequenced in a study of OX40 agonist ivuxolimab in advanced cancers. The data were produced by immunoSEQ multiplex PCR, yet TCRdb's version contains in-frame clones alone and is incomplete. The table shows about 77,000 clones, with around 86% occurring only once. The sequencing here drew on CD4+ or CD8+ T cells sorted from blood, taken in a trial of the OX40 agonist ivuxolimab. These receptor sequences come from an adult with an advanced solid tumor such as melanoma, head and neck, liver or kidney cancer.

This CDR3 is CASSRRTGRGTEAFF. CDR3 in DNA: TGTGCCAGCAGCCGACGGACAGGGAGGGGGACTGAAGCTTTCTTT. The chain employs TRBV11-3 and TRBJ1-1; 8 bases align to TRBD1. The germline gives CDR1 SGHNT, CDR2 YENEEA. V shed 5 bases, J shed 5 bases, and the junction held 10 bases outside the gene matches. The length of the CDR3 is 15 residues.

The chain couples TRBV15 to TRBJ1-5; a weak D match, TRBD1 (5 bases). Germline CDR1 LNHNV, CDR2 YYDKDF (reference sequence). The CDR3 has 15 amino acids. V was shortened by 3 bases and J by 3 bases, with 12 bases between the two germline ends. The CDR3 region has the DNA TGTGCCACCAGCAGCCGGGCCAGGGTCAATCAGCCCCAGCATTTT. Encoded protein: CATSSRARVNQPQHF.

This chain connects TRBV7-8 to TRBJ2-2; no reliable D call. The CDR3 loop spans 16 amino acids. Germline CDR1 SGHVS, CDR2 FQNEAQ. Trimming removed 4 bases at V and 0 bases at J, with 12 bases between. The CDR3 nucleotides are TGTGCCAGCAGCTCTGGACCGAGGACGAACACCGGGGAGCTGTTTTTT. The encoded protein is CASSSGPRTNTGELFF.

The sample holds a few counts of this clone. The chain is built from TRBV5-4 and TRBJ1-2, with a tentative D call TRBD1 (5 bases). With 1 base removed from V and 0 bases from J, the gap between germline ends came to 7 bases. CDR1 is SGHNT, CDR2 YYREEE, per germline (reference sequence). This CDR3 contains 14 residues. CDR3 bases: TGTGCCAGCAGCTTGCCAGGGACTAACTATGGCTACACCTTC. Residues: CASSLPGTNYGYTF.

This chain links TRBV7-2 with TRBJ2-2; 9 nucleotides match TRBD2. The germline gives CDR1 SGHTA, CDR2 FQGNSA. The trim removed 1 base at V and 4 bases at J, leaving 7 bases unmatched. This CDR3 has 17 amino acids. CDR3 sequence: CASSLDLRGGPTGELFF. The DNA for the CDR3 is TGTGCCAGCAGCTTAGATTTGCGGGGGGGCCCCACCGGGGAGCTGTTTTTT.

This clone was counted a single time. The chain is built from TRBV5-1 and TRBJ1-1; D unresolved. Looked up from germline, CDR1 is SGHRS and CDR2 is YFSETQ. V dropped 3 bases and J dropped 5 bases, with 17 bases sitting between them. The CDR3 loop spans 15 amino acids. The CDR3 DNA follows: TGCGCCAGCAGCTATCTACCAGGCGGGGAGACTGAAGCTTTCTTT. It translates to CASSYLPGGETEAFF.

This clone occurred once. The chain couples TRBV11-2 to TRBJ2-3; either TRBD1 or TRBD2 may supply D (6 bases each). The CDR3 loop spans 16 amino acids. Per the germline V gene, CDR1 is SGHAT and CDR2 is FQNNGV. V was pared by 3 bases and J by 1 base, with 14 bases between. This chain's CDR3 is CASSLWGAMRTDTQYF. The CDR3 nucleotides read TGTGCCAGCAGCTTGTGGGGGGCTATGCGCACAGATACGCAGTATTTT.

The rearrangement joins TRBV11-2 to TRBJ2-1, with unresolved D. Trimming took 1 base from V and 9 from J, leaving 13 bases between them. This CDR3 contains 14 residues. Germline values: CDR1 SGHAT, CDR2 FQNNGV. In DNA, the CDR3 is TGTGCCAGCAGCTTAGCTGGGCTAGTCAGTGAGCAGTTCTTC. Amino acids: CASSLAGLVSEQFF.

The chain links TRBV18 to TRBJ1-5; no clear D. The germline gives CDR1 KGHSH, CDR2 LQKENI. V was clipped by 3 bases and J by 8 bases, with 17 bases between them. There are 15 residues in the CDR3. Here the CDR3 DNA reads TGTGCCAGCTCACCGGCCAGCAGCGCTTTAGAGCCCCAGCATTTT. It codes for CASSPASSALEPQHF.

This chain joins TRBV5-4 and TRBJ1-2; the match to TRBD1 covers 12 bases. Germline CDR1 reads SGHNT; CDR2 reads YYREEE (reference sequence). V was pared by 2 bases and J by 4 bases, with 9 bases of the junction left unmatched. The CDR3 is 17 residues long. CDR3 amino acids: CASSFGDRGRRVYGYTF. CDR3 nucleotides: TGTGCCAGCAGCTTTGGGGACAGGGGGCGCAGGGTCTATGGCTACACCTTC.

This clone was counted a few times. The gene calls are TRBV4-1 and TRBJ2-7, with 10 bases lining up with TRBD2. CDR1 and CDR2 (germline): MGHRA, YSYEKL. The CDR3 has 17 amino acids. V was clipped by 2 bases and J by 9 bases; unmatched bases: 16. The CDR3 is CASSQSAASGRKMVQYF. CDR3 coding DNA: TGCGCCAGCAGCCAATCGGCGGCTAGCGGGAGAAAAATGGTGCAGTACTTC.

The rearrangement uses TRBV10-1 and TRBJ2-7, with TRBD2 matching over 7 bases. Germline V gene sequence: CDR1 WNHNN, CDR2 SYGVQD (reference sequence). The CDR3 covers 13 residues. V lost 4 bases to trimming and J lost 4 bases; unmatched junction nucleotides: 4. Written as DNA, the CDR3 is TGCGCCAGCAGTGGGAGCGGGATATACGAGCAGTACTTC. Residues: CASSGSGIYEQYF.

The chain couples TRBV5-6 to TRBJ1-2; 11 bases align to TRBD1. CDR3 length equals 15 residues. The germline V gene has CDR1 SGHDT and CDR2 YYEEEE. The trim removed 4 bases at V and 7 bases at J, leaving 9 bases unmatched. The chain's CDR3 is CASSPGQGAYRGYTF. The CDR3 bases are TGTGCCAGCAGCCCCGGACAGGGGGCTTACCGTGGCTACACCTTC.

Turning to this clone: The sample contains more than one DNA sequence encoding this CDR3. V gene TRBV10-3 combines with J gene TRBJ2-7, with 8 bases identical to TRBD2. CDR1 and CDR2 from the germline V gene are ENHRY and SYGVKD. This CDR3 has 14 amino acids. V shed 3 bases and J 3 bases; nucleotides not matched to a gene: 4. CDR3 bases: TGTGCCATCAGTGAAGGGCTAGCGGGCTACGAGCAGTACTTC. Its protein is CAISEGLAGYEQYF.

The rearrangement joins TRBV2 to TRBJ1-4; TRBD1 is a possible D gene (5 bases). This CDR3 has 13 residues. V lost 6 bases to trimming and J lost 8 bases, with 13 bases between them. Germline V gene sequence: CDR1 SNHLY, CDR2 FYNNEI. The CDR3, as DNA: TGTGCCAGCAGGGGGGGGAGCAAGGAAAAACTGTTTTTT. Translating it yields CASRGGSKEKLFF.

This clone occurred once. The chain combines TRBV29-1 with TRBJ2-5, with D unclear. There are 12 residues in the CDR3. V was clipped by 5 bases and J by 2 bases, with 9 bases between them. In germline, CDR1 is SQVTM, CDR2 ANQGSEA. CDR3 protein: CSVKISQETQYF. The DNA for the CDR3 is TGCAGCGTTAAGATTTCTCAAGAGACCCAGTACTTC.

This rearrangement joins TRBV7-2 to TRBJ2-1, with 8 nucleotides matching TRBD2. CDR1 SGHTA and CDR2 FQGNSA come from the germline V gene. The V and J ends lost 5 bases and 7 bases, in that order; junction bases with no gene match: 10. The CDR3 extends over 15 amino acids. The CDR3 loop is CASSPSPGGRNEQFF. The CDR3 DNA reads as TGTGCCAGCAGCCCAAGCCCGGGGGGGCGAAATGAGCAGTTCTTC.

The chain combines TRBV6-6 with TRBJ1-5, with 7 bases fitting TRBD1. The CDR3 runs to 12 residues. V lost 5 bases, J lost 7 bases, and 2 bases stayed unmatched. Germline-derived CDR1 and CDR2 are MNHNY and SVGAGI (reference sequence). DNA for the CDR3: TGTGCCAGCAGTGCAGGGGGACAGCCCCAGCATTTT. Its translation: CASSAGGQPQHF.

CDR3 loop: CAWNARQGTFF. The CDR3 DNA sequence: TGTGCCTGGAACGCCCGACAGGGAACTTTCTTT. This sequence joins TRBV30 and TRBJ1-1; 7 bases align to TRBD1. The ends lost 4 bases at V and 12 bases at J; junction bases unmatched: 8. Germline V gene data show CDR1 as GTSNPN and CDR2 as SVGIG (reference sequence). The CDR3 has 11 residues. The variable domain in full, with the rest retrieved from reference TRBV30 and TRBJ1-1, is SQTIHQWPATLVQPVGSPLSLECTVEGTSNPNLYWYRQAAGRGLQLLFYSVGIGQISSEVPQNLSASRPQDRQFILSSKKLLLSDSGFYLCAWNARQGTFFGQGTRLTVV.

This clone turned up a few times. The chain joins TRBV4-1 to TRBJ2-7; tentative D call: TRBD1 (6 bases). CDR1 is MGHRA and CDR2 is YSYEKL in the germline V gene. Trimming took off 0 bases at V and 5 bases at J, with 17 bases between the two ends. This CDR3 region has 16 residues. CDR3: CASSQEDFPGANEQYF. As DNA, the CDR3 is TGCGCCAGCAGCCAAGAGGACTTCCCAGGGGCCAACGAGCAGTACTTC.

V is TRBV5-1 and J is TRBJ1-1, with D possibly matching TRBD1 (5 bases). In germline, CDR1 is SGHRS, CDR2 YFSETQ. The germline V and J ends were trimmed by 5 bases and 5 bases, with 16 bases remaining between them. The CDR3 runs to 14 residues. CDR3 amino acids: CASSWGREGTEAFF. The CDR3 DNA sequence: TGCGCCAGCAGTTGGGGCAGGGAAGGAACTGAAGCTTTCTTT.

This clone was picked up one time. The chain recombines TRBV9 with TRBJ2-1; 7 positions match TRBD1. Germline-derived CDR1 and CDR2 are SGDLS and YYNGEE. After removal of 2 bases from V and 3 bases from J, the junction contained 5 bases not matched to a gene. The CDR3 contains 15 residues. CDR3 sequence: CASSVTGVSYNEQFF. In nucleotides, the CDR3 is TGTGCCAGCAGCGTCACAGGGGTTAGCTACAATGAGCAGTTCTTC.

The rearrangement uses TRBV6-1 and TRBJ2-1, with TRBD2 identical over 7 bases. The V and J ends lost 0 bases and 8 bases, in that order; junction bases with no gene match: 13. Germline values: CDR1 MNHNS, CDR2 SASEGT. The CDR3 extends over 17 amino acids. CDR3 sequence: CASSEAGGAGVRHEQFF. CDR3 coding DNA: TGTGCCAGCAGTGAAGCTGGAGGGGCGGGAGTGAGGCATGAGCAGTTCTTC.

V is TRBV5-1 and J is TRBJ2-3, with D uncertain. This CDR3 comprises 14 residues. V gave up 5 bases and J gave up 0 bases, with 10 bases separating them. Germline CDR1 is SGHRS and CDR2 is YFSETQ. CDR3 amino acids: CASRAQTSTDTQYF. Written as DNA, the CDR3 is TGCGCCAGCAGGGCCCAGACAAGCACAGATACGCAGTATTTT.

The V and J genes are TRBV19 and TRBJ2-3; TRBD2 agrees at 12 bases. CDR3 length equals 16 residues. Germline lookup yields CDR1 LNHDA and CDR2 SQIVND (reference sequence). The J segment lost 8 bases and the V segment lost 4 bases, leaving 10 bases of the junction unmatched. As DNA, the CDR3 is TGTGCCAGTAGTACTAGCGGGGGGGCCGCTCAAGGTACGCAGTATTTT. Translated, it gives CASSTSGGAAQGTQYF. The whole variable domain, filled in from reference TRBV19 and TRBJ2-3, reads DGGITQSPKYLFRKEGQNVTLSCEQNLNHDAMYWYRQDPGQGLRLIYYSQIVNDFQKGDIAEGYSVSREKKESFPLTVTSAQKNPTAFYLCASSTSGGAAQGTQYFGPGTRLTVL.

J is TRBJ1-1 and V is TRBV18, with TRBD1 as a possible D gene (5 bases). Germline lookup yields CDR1 KGHSH and CDR2 LQKENI. The CDR3 is made up of 15 amino acids. V lost 3 bases, J lost 3 bases, and 14 bases lay in between. The CDR3 DNA is TGTGCCAGCTCACCCGATATGTTAGGGGACACTGAAGCTTTCTTT. The encoded protein is CASSPDMLGDTEAFF.

The V call is TRBV4-1, the J call TRBJ2-7; D not certain. V was pared by 0 bases and J by 4 bases, with 13 bases between. Per germline, CDR1 MGHRA and CDR2 YSYEKL. This CDR3 spans 15 amino acids. In DNA form, the CDR3 reads TGCGCCAGCAGCCAAGAGTTGGGCAGGTCTTACGAGCAGTACTTC. It codes for CASSQELGRSYEQYF.

The rearrangement links TRBV7-3 to TRBJ2-5; TRBD2 might be the D (6 bases). Germline V gene lookup returns CDR1 SGHTA and CDR2 FQGTGA. There are 14 residues in the CDR3. V was cut by 2 bases and J by 2 bases, with 9 bases left in between. CDR3 protein: CASSLAAGQETQYF. CDR3 DNA sequence: TGTGCCAGCAGCTTAGCCGCGGGACAAGAGACCCAGTACTTC.

This chain links TRBV27 with TRBJ2-7; D is unclear. The CDR3 has 15 residues. Germline V gives CDR1 MNHEY, CDR2 SMNVEV (reference sequence). V was shortened by 2 bases and J by 0 bases, with 11 bases between the two germline ends. The CDR3 protein is CASSLSLVSSYEQYF. For the CDR3, the DNA is TGTGCCAGCAGTTTAAGCCTCGTGAGCTCCTACGAGCAGTACTTC.

The chain employs TRBV6-6 and TRBJ2-5; 9 nucleotides agree with TRBD1. The V gene end was trimmed by 2 bases and the J gene end by 1 base; junction bases not matched to a gene: 2. This CDR3 is 15 amino acids long. Germline-derived CDR1 and CDR2 are MNHNY and SVGAGI (reference sequence). CDR3 loop: CASSYQTGGQETQYF. As DNA, the CDR3 is TGTGCCAGCAGTTACCAGACAGGGGGCCAAGAGACCCAGTACTTC.